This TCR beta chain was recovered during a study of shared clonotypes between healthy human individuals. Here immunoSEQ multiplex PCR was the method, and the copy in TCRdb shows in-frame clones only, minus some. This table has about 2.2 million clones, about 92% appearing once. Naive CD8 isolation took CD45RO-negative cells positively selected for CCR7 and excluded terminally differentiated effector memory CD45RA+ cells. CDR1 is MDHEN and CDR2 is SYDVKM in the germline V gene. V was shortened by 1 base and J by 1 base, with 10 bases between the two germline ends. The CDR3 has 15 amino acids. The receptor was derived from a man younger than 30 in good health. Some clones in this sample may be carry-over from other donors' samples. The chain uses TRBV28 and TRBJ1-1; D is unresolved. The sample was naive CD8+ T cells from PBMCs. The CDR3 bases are TGTGCCAGCAGTTTATCTTCCCGGGCGAACACTGAAGCTTTCTTT. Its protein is CASSLSSRANTEAFF. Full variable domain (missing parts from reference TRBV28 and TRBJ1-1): DVKVTQSSRYLVKRTGEKVFLECVQDMDHENMFWYRQDPGLGLRLIYFSYDVKMKEKGDIPEGYSVSREKKERFSLILESASTNQTSMYLCASSLSSRANTEAFFGQGTRLTVV.